Listed here is a single T cell receptor beta chain. The CDR3 has 16 residues. In germline, CDR1 is SGHTA, CDR2 FQGTGA. Trimming stripped 0 bases from V and 2 bases from J, with 12 bases between. The data are from a study of shared clonotypes between healthy human individuals. Study overall: In total, the donors were a couple of women and a few men aged 18 to 49.

Profiled with immunoSEQ multiplex PCR; TCRdb holds only in-frame clones, not every one. The data show some 740,000 clones, 92% seen once. Only CD45RO-negative cells positively selected for CCR7 counted as naive CD8 cells, so terminally differentiated effector memory CD45RA+ cells were excluded. This receptor was obtained from a man aged 25 to 45 in good health. Sequenced input: naive CD8+ T cells sorted from blood. The chain uses TRBV7-3 and TRBJ2-3; unclear D gene. This chain's CDR3 is CASSLTPGRFTDTQYF. CDR3 nucleotides: TGTGCCAGCAGCTTAACTCCTGGCAGGTTCACAGATACGCAGTATTTT.